Listed below are T cell receptor beta chains from one sample, sequenced in a study of shared clonotypes between healthy human individuals. Clones were sequenced by immunoSEQ multiplex PCR, and TCRdb holds only the in-frame ones, with some missing. The sample records some 530,000 clones, 81% being singletons. The specimen was PBMCs. The receptors here all came from a woman aged 40 to 50 in good health. Some clones in this sample may be carry-over from other donors' samples. The CDR3 runs from the conserved cysteine through the conserved F or W. Each record gives: J gene, D gene, clone size, V gene, CDR3 protein, CDR3 DNA. The D gene is left open where the match is weak. Clone size, where shown, is once, few, many, or a class for clones that have expanded.

>TRBJ2-7|-|-|TRBV28
CASSLRTAYYEQYF
TGTGCCAGCAGTCTCCGGACAGCCTACTACGAGCAGTACTTC
>TRBJ1-1|-|-|TRBV27
CASSPGRALLLNTEAFF
TGTGCCAGCAGCCCTGGCAGGGCACTACTCCTGAACACTGAAGCTTTCTTT
>TRBJ2-2|-|-|TRBV6-1
CASSEQGPFNTGELFF
TGTGCCAGCAGTGAGCAGGGTCCCTTTAACACCGGGGAGCTGTTTTTT
>TRBJ2-7|-|-|TRBV11-2
CASSLSGYGEQYF
TGTGCCAGCAGCTTATCCGGGTATGGCGAGCAGTACTTC
>TRBJ2-5|TRBD1|-|TRBV18
CASSPRDRQETQYF
TGTGCCAGCTCACCACGGGACAGGCAAGAGACCCAGTACTTC
>TRBJ1-1|-|once|TRBV5-4
CASGLKGIEAFF
TGTGCCAGCGGCCTAAAGGGAATAGAAGCTTTCTTT
>TRBJ2-3|TRBD2|once|TRBV18
CASSPAAGGLTDTQYF
TGTGCCAGCTCACCAGCAGCGGGAGGGCTCACAGATACGCAGTATTTT
>TRBJ1-2|-|-|TRBV5-1
CASRSGEAGANYGYTF
TGCGCCAGCCGCTCGGGGGAGGCAGGCGCTAACTATGGCTACACCTTC
>TRBJ2-1|TRBD2|-|TRBV5-1
CASSGGLAGGSSYNEQFF
TGCGCCAGCAGCGGGGGACTAGCGGGAGGGAGCTCCTACAATGAGCAGTTCTTC
>TRBJ2-1|TRBD2|-|TRBV10-3
CATGTSGSATYNEQFF
TGTGCCACCGGGACTAGCGGGAGTGCAACCTACAATGAGCAGTTCTTC
>TRBJ2-5|TRBD1|-|TRBV5-4
CASSPRQGSQETQYF
TGTGCCAGCAGCCCGCGACAGGGTTCTCAAGAGACCCAGTACTTC
>TRBJ2-2|TRBD1|-|TRBV19
CASSMGRRTGGTGELFF
TGTGCCAGTAGTATGGGGCGGAGGACAGGGGGCACCGGGGAGCTGTTTTTT
>TRBJ2-7|-|-|TRBV7-2
CASSLEVGIGYEQYF
TGTGCCAGCAGCTTAGAGGTGGGGATCGGCTACGAGCAGTACTTC
>TRBJ1-5|-|-|TRBV6-1
CASRRRGGLNQPQHF
TGTGCCAGCAGGAGGCGAGGGGGGTTAAATCAGCCCCAGCATTTT
>TRBJ2-1|TRBD2|-|TRBV5-4
CASSLGLAGAIAEQFF
TGTGCCAGCAGCTTGGGACTAGCGGGAGCGATTGCTGAGCAGTTCTTC
>TRBJ1-2|-|-|TRBV4-3
CASSQDIRMANYGYTF
TGCGCCAGCAGCCAAGATATAAGGATGGCTAACTATGGCTACACCTTC
>TRBJ2-7|-|-|TRBV28
CASSGPDYYGGSSYEQYF
TGTGCCAGCAGTGGCCCGGACTATTATGGGGGTAGCTCCTACGAGCAGTACTTC
>TRBJ2-5|TRBD2|few|TRBV7-9
CASSSSGAGETQYF
TGTGCCAGCAGCTCGTCGGGAGCGGGGGAGACCCAGTACTTC
>TRBJ1-3|-|-|TRBV28
CASSLGGGNTIYF
TGTGCCAGCAGTTTAGGGGGGGGAAACACCATATATTTT
>TRBJ2-7|-|-|TRBV30
CAWSVRLKDHEQYF
TGTGCCTGGAGTGTAAGGTTAAAGGACCACGAGCAGTACTTC
>TRBJ2-7|-|-|TRBV10-3
CAIREGPAAYEQYF
TGTGCCATCAGGGAGGGGCCCGCTGCGTACGAGCAGTACTTC
>TRBJ1-1|TRBD1|-|TRBV29-1
CSLLDRSNTEAFF
TGCAGCCTCTTGGACAGGTCGAACACTGAAGCTTTCTTT
>TRBJ2-7|TRBD1|-|TRBV29-1
CSVDIQGENYEQYF
TGCAGCGTCGATATACAGGGGGAGAACTACGAGCAGTACTTC
>TRBJ1-1|-|-|TRBV7-3
CASTRGQNTEAFF
TGTGCCAGCACGCGGGGACAGAACACTGAAGCTTTCTTT
>TRBJ1-2|TRBD1|-|TRBV5-1
CASSLETGTGSYTF
TGCGCCAGCAGCTTGGAGACAGGGACCGGTAGCTACACCTTC
>TRBJ2-7|-|-|TRBV6-6
CASSYSPEGSAEQYF
TGTGCCAGCAGTTACTCCCCGGAGGGTAGCGCCGAGCAGTACTTC
>TRBJ2-2|-|-|TRBV28
CASSSPGNTGELFF
TGTGCCAGCAGTTCCCCAGGAAACACCGGGGAGCTGTTTTTT
>TRBJ1-1|-|-|TRBV7-9
CASSPSTEGARRAFF
TGTGCCAGCAGCCCCTCAACCGAGGGCGCCAGGAGAGCTTTCTTT
>TRBJ2-2|-|-|TRBV10-1
CASSEALTGELFF
TGCGCCAGCAGTGAAGCCCTCACCGGGGAGCTGTTTTTT
>TRBJ2-3|-|-|TRBV2
CASRPTGTAATQYF
TGTGCCAGCAGGCCCACCGGGACCGCGGCAACGCAGTATTTT
>TRBJ1-5|TRBD1|-|TRBV7-2
CASSSQGQGAGKPQHF
TGTGCCAGCAGCTCCCAAGGACAGGGGGCAGGGAAGCCCCAGCATTTT
>TRBJ1-1|-|-|TRBV7-3
CASSLGAENTEAFF
TGTGCCAGCAGCTTGGGGGCGGAGAACACTGAAGCTTTCTTT
>TRBJ2-3|-|-|TRBV19
CASSFTGGADTQYF
TGTGCCAGTAGTTTCACAGGGGGGGCAGATACGCAGTATTTT
>TRBJ2-4|-|-|TRBV6-1
CASSESIGGPDIQYF
TGTGCCAGCAGTGAATCTATCGGGGGGCCTGACATTCAGTACTTC
>TRBJ2-7|-|-|TRBV28
CASSPTQGGRHYEQYF
TGTGCCAGCAGTCCAACTCAGGGGGGCCGACACTACGAGCAGTACTTC
>TRBJ2-3|-|-|TRBV29-1
CSVERSGPRTDTQYF
TGCAGCGTTGAAAGGTCAGGTCCTCGCACAGATACGCAGTATTTT
>TRBJ2-1|TRBD1|-|TRBV29-1
CSVGQGAYNEQFF
TGCAGCGTTGGACAGGGGGCATACAATGAGCAGTTCTTC
>TRBJ2-5|-|once|TRBV5-1
CASSPGATLLETQYF
TGCGCCAGCAGCCCGGGGGCTACCTTACTAGAGACCCAGTACTTC
>TRBJ2-7|-|-|TRBV11-2
CASSSRGRVVINSYEQYF
TGTGCCAGCAGCTCCCGAGGGCGGGTGGTGATAAACTCCTACGAGCAGTACTTC
>TRBJ2-5|TRBD2|-|TRBV14
CASSQALAGVETQYF
TGTGCCAGCAGCCAAGCCCTAGCGGGGGTGGAGACCCAGTACTTC
>TRBJ2-7|TRBD1|-|TRBV2
CASSVGQGAHEQYF
TGTGCCAGCAGTGTCGGGCAGGGGGCGCACGAGCAGTACTTC
>TRBJ2-1|TRBD1|-|TRBV4-1
CASSQFRGGQGAHSGSNEQFF
TGCGCCAGCAGCCAATTCCGCGGGGGACAGGGGGCCCACAGCGGGAGTAATGAGCAGTTCTTC
>TRBJ2-1|TRBD2|few|TRBV7-9
CASSSYRTSGIGNEQFF
TGTGCCAGCAGCTCCTACAGGACTAGCGGGATTGGGAATGAGCAGTTCTTC
>TRBJ2-3|TRBD2|-|TRBV11-2
CASSSYPRLAVTDTQYF
TGTGCCAGCAGCTCCTACCCTCGACTAGCGGTCACAGATACGCAGTATTTT
>TRBJ2-5|-|-|TRBV5-6
CASSLDWGQETQYF
TGTGCCAGCAGCTTGGATTGGGGTCAAGAGACCCAGTACTTC
>TRBJ1-5|-|-|TRBV7-8
CASSLERDQPQHF
TGTGCCAGCAGCTTAGAGAGGGACCAGCCCCAGCATTTT
>TRBJ1-4|-|-|TRBV10-2
CASSEIRATNEKLFF
TGCGCCAGCAGTGAGATCCGGGCAACTAATGAAAAACTGTTTTTT
>TRBJ1-4|-|-|TRBV18
CASSLRATRAQFF
TGTGCCAGCTCTCTTCGGGCAACAAGGGCGCAGTTTTTT
>TRBJ2-1|-|-|TRBV7-2
CASSISRANEQFF
TGTGCCAGCAGCATCTCCAGGGCGAATGAGCAGTTCTTC
>TRBJ2-5|-|-|TRBV6-6
CAISEVAELQETQYF
TGTGCCATCAGTGAGGTGGCGGAACTCCAAGAGACCCAGTACTTC
>TRBJ2-3|-|-|TRBV20-1
CSAKEADTQYF
TGCAGTGCCAAAGAGGCAGATACGCAGTATTTT
>TRBJ2-5|TRBD2|many|TRBV5-1
CASRPTSGQETQYF
TGCGCCAGCAGACCGACTAGCGGCCAAGAGACCCAGTACTTC
>TRBJ2-3|-|-|TRBV18
CASQSLSDTQYF
TGTGCCAGTCAATCTCTCTCAGATACGCAGTATTTT
>TRBJ2-1|TRBD2|-|TRBV18
CASSRSGTSARLNNEQFF
TGTGCCAGCTCACGGTCCGGGACTAGCGCCCGATTAAACAATGAGCAGTTCTTC
>TRBJ2-7|-|few|TRBV30
CAWSVLGGGKTYEQYF
TGTGCCTGGAGTGTACTCGGAGGGGGAAAAACCTACGAGCAGTACTTC